The clone carrying this T cell receptor beta chain was picked up one time. The same CDR3 arises from other DNA sequences in this sample as well. Germline V gives CDR1 SGHTA, CDR2 FQGNSA. The CDR3 runs 13 residues. Trimming removed 1 base at V and 3 bases at J, with 7 bases between. Measured with immunoSEQ multiplex PCR; TCRdb has only the in-frame clones, and not every one. The sample has some 2,000,000 clones; more than 90% are singletons. These data come from a study of shared clonotypes between healthy human individuals. The clonotype was recovered from a young man in good health. The specimen sequenced was naive CD4+ T cells sorted from blood. Sample subset: CD45RA+ positively selected. The chain joins TRBV7-2 to TRBJ2-7; D not resolved. The CDR3: CASSLGSHYEQYF. DNA for the CDR3: TGTGCCAGCAGCTTAGGGTCCCACTACGAGCAGTACTTC.